This T cell receptor (beta chain) was documented in a study of T cell responses to AZD1222 COVID-19 vaccine. Regarding the study as a whole: Researchers took repertoire samples only after the peak T cell response had come. Distributed over spike, vaccine-associated CD4 TCRs predominated at 160-218 and 743-854. White British people made up most donors, females outnumbered males, and clonal diversity was possibly underestimated. Close to half of spike-specific TCRs reportedly recognize unmutated variant regions.

CDR1 and CDR2 (germline): MNHNS, SASEGT. Trimming removed 0 bases at V and 3 bases at J, with 13 bases between. The CDR3 is 16 amino acids. Assay used: immunoSEQ multiplex PCR; TCRdb lists only in-frame clones, some missing. The sample carries approximately 130,000 clones, 85% recorded once. Regarding this clone: Its target is unknown.

The gene calls are TRBV6-1 and TRBJ2-3, with a possible D match to TRBD1 (6 bases). The clonotype originates from an adult who received the MenACWY meningococcal vaccine as a control. Sample: peripheral blood, taken 28 days after the second dose of the MenACWY control vaccine. The CDR3 DNA is TGTGCCAGCAGTGAAGCGCTGGCAGGGGATACAGATACGCAGTATTTT. This encodes CASSEALAGDTDTQYF.